The entry below describes one T cell receptor (beta chain). The source of the sample is a study of blood T cell repertoires in COVID-19. CDR1 and CDR2 (germline): SGHAT, FQNNGV. The CDR3 length is 14 residues. V was clipped by 5 bases and J by 5 bases; unmatched bases: 8. Authors' analysis steps: It was from reference gene primer amplification that nucleated cell counts were estimated. Assay used: immunoSEQ multiplex PCR; TCRdb lists only in-frame clones, some missing. The DNA gave D and trimming, while V, J and clone size come from that table. The data contain more than 250,000 clones, 88% of them singletons.

Sample: peripheral blood. The chain recombines TRBV11-2 with TRBJ2-7; 8 bases match TRBD2. This receptor was taken from a human donor in a cohort sampled during active COVID-19. CDR3 loop: CASSPGLVQDEQYF. The CDR3 bases are TGTGCCAGCAGCCCGGGACTAGTGCAGGACGAGCAGTACTTC.